This T cell receptor beta chain was documented in a study of TET2 disruption in CD19-targeted CAR T cells (dated by TCRdb to 2016 to 2018). With regard to the full study: The number of samples was determined by the original clinical trial design and by which samples were available, and no additional inclusion criteria were applied.

Per the publication, the treatment or condition label means: autologous CTL019 cells: CD19 CAR with 4-1BB and CD3 zeta domains. TCR zeta and 4-1BB costimulatory signaling domains were incorporated into the CD19 CAR. Leukapheresis was used to collect T cells from peripheral blood for manufacturing CTL019. The DNeasy Blood and Tissue Kit was used to extract genomic DNA from pre-infusion T cells, peripheral blood, or sorted post-infusion T cells. Taken from cysteine to phenylalanine, the CDR3 has 16 residues. Sequencing covers 39 bases of the CDR3, shown here with the frame starting at base 1. CDR1 and CDR2, per the germline V gene, are SGHTA and FQGTGA. Trimming accounts for 4 bases at V and 3 bases at J, while the number of junction bases matched to no gene is 6. Of note for this clone: The antigen this receptor binds is unknown. The read is 3 residues too short to cover the CDR3 end, so that end is filled in from the germline J gene.

TCR beta chain deep sequencing was performed with the immunoSEQ assay. Processing in the source paper ran as follows. Clonotype frequencies were computed using only productive TCR beta rearrangements. Sourced from immuneACCESS, this table was stored by TCRdb with only in-frame sequences that have V and J called. A share of the clones is absent; for the studies checked, an unresolved V gene accounts for under half, and the remainder has no known explanation. Clonal size and the V and J genes are those of that table, whereas D and trimming came from the DNA. This sample's clone table shows more than 25,000 clones. The top ten clonotypes cover under 2.5% of the sample. What the work shows at the level of the full study, not this receptor alone: Conclusions about the CAR T cells of the patient were based on extensive analysis of a single subject.

Material: CD8- CAR+ T cells sorted from cultured blood T cells, obtained for CD19 CAR T cell therapy. The sample's cell subset or site label, decoded: CD8-negative CAR-positive T cells from the infusion product. The chain is made from TRBV7-3 and TRBJ2-1; TRBD2 aligns with 10 central bases. This clonotype was sampled from a man in his sixties or seventies with chronic lymphocytic leukemia. The sequenced CDR3 bases are TGTGCCAGCAGCTCCAGCGGGGGGGCTATCTACAATGAG. Translated, it gives CASSSSGGAIYNE. Given in full, the CDR3 is CASSSSGGAIYNEQFF.